The T cell receptor (beta chain) under discussion was sequenced for a study of T cell responses to AZD1222 COVID-19 vaccine. TCRdb's copy holds only in-frame clones and misses some; the assay was immunoSEQ multiplex PCR. This table holds about 120,000 clones, 88% found once. CDR3 length: 14 residues. Germline values: CDR1 MNHEY, CDR2 SVGAGI. The V and J ends lost 6 bases and 4 bases, in that order; junction bases with no gene match: 5. The sequencing here drew on peripheral blood, taken on day 0 of AZD1222 vaccination. This chain joins TRBV6-5 and TRBJ1-5, with 8 nucleotides matching TRBD1. This TCR derives from an adult in good health. As DNA, the CDR3 is TGTGCCAGCAGAGGGACAGGAGCTAATCAGCCCCAGCATTTT. It encodes CASRGTGANQPQHF.